The 25 T cell receptor beta chains below were found in one sample sequenced in a study of persistence of HIV-infected CD4 T cells. The antigens of these receptors remain unknown. Sequencing used immunoSEQ version 4 in survey mode. The repertoire was sequenced with immunoSEQ multiplex PCR; TCRdb's copy has only in-frame clones and lacks some. Here the sample spans under 55,000 clones, about 85% being singletons. Nonspecific anti-CD3/anti-CD28 bead stimulation represents the broad CD4+ T cell repertoire. Sorting of responding CD4+ T cells relied on upregulated CD40 ligand together with CD69. This material consisted of CD4+ T cells sorted from PBMCs after approximately 19-hour stimulation, taken from a patient who received antiretroviral therapy. The receptors come from an adult woman with HIV who was CMV-seropositive.

V is TRBV19 and J is TRBJ1-1, with D possibly being TRBD1 (5 bases). V shed 4 bases and J shed 5 bases, with 14 bases lying between them. The CDR3 runs 14 residues. Germline V gene sequence: CDR1 LNHDA, CDR2 SQIVND (reference sequence). The CDR3 nucleotides are TGTGCCAGTAGTAGCTCAGGGCGGAAAACTGAAGCTTTCTTT. Its translation is CASSSSGRKTEAFF.

V is TRBV6-1 and J is TRBJ1-5, with D maybe TRBD1 (5 bases). V lost 5 bases and J 3 bases, leaving 11 bases between the germline ends. This CDR3 has 14 amino acids. Germline V CDR1 and CDR2: MNHNS, SASEGT. The CDR3 bases are TGTGCCAGCAGTTATTGGGGGACCAATCAGCCCCAGCATTTT. The encoded protein is CASSYWGTNQPQHF.

The rearrangement links TRBV19 to TRBJ2-2, with a possible D match to TRBD1 (6 bases). V lost 6 bases, J lost 3 bases, and 14 bases lay in between. Germline CDR1 LNHDA, CDR2 SQIVND (reference sequence). CDR3 length: 15 residues. CDR3: CASSWGRGYTGELFF. CDR3 coding DNA: TGTGCCAGTAGCTGGGGCAGGGGTTACACCGGGGAGCTGTTTTTT.

The J gene is TRBJ1-5, the V gene TRBV6-5; 7 nucleotides agree with TRBD1. Trimming took 6 bases from V and 5 from J; bases not matched to a gene: 4. CDR1 and CDR2 from the germline V gene are MNHEY and SVGAGI. The CDR3 is made up of 13 amino acids. DNA of the CDR3: TGTGCCAGCAGACCTGGGACAGATCAGCCCCAGCATTTT. It codes for CASRPGTDQPQHF.

In the case of this clone: Germline is not matched at one junction end, which may reflect a read error. The CDR3 region has the DNA TGCAGCGTTGAAGTTCCCGGGCCGCTTCAGGTGTTT. This codes for CSVEVPGPLQVF. The genes are TRBV29-1 and TRBJ1-1, with D uncertain. In germline, CDR1 is SQVTM, CDR2 ANQGSEA. CDR3 length: 12 residues.

The chain links TRBV7-8 to TRBJ2-3; no clear D gene. The V end lost 1 base, the J end lost 6 bases, and 11 bases lay between the germline ends. The CDR3 is 14 residues long. Germline V lookup: CDR1 SGHVS, CDR2 FQNEAQ. CDR3 sequence (DNA): TGTGCCAGCAGCTTAGGAAACATTGGCGATACGCAGTATTTT. Its translation is CASSLGNIGDTQYF. The full variable domain, rest sourced from reference TRBV7-8 and TRBJ2-3, is GAGVSQSPRYKVAKRGQDVALRCDPISGHVSLFWYQQALGQGPEFLTYFQNEAQLDKSGLPSDRFFAERPEGSVSTLKIQRTQQEDSAVYLCASSLGNIGDTQYFGPGTRLTVL.

The chain uses TRBV6-5 and TRBJ2-1; 9 nucleotides line up with TRBD2. This CDR3 has 13 residues. From germline, CDR1 is MNHEY and CDR2 SVGAGI. Germline trimming cut 6 bases from V and 9 bases from J; bases unmatched to any gene: 6. CDR3: CASRASGVGEQFF. In DNA form, the CDR3 reads TGTGCCAGCAGGGCTAGCGGGGTGGGTGAGCAGTTCTTC.

V gene TRBV7-3 combines with J gene TRBJ2-1, with D possibly TRBD1 on 5 matching bases. Germline values: CDR1 SGHTA, CDR2 FQGTGA. V gave up 5 bases and J gave up 2 bases, with 16 bases separating them. This CDR3 comprises 16 residues. The CDR3 sequence: CASSTDSVPAYNEQFF. DNA of the CDR3: TGTGCCAGCAGCACCGACAGTGTTCCAGCCTACAATGAGCAGTTCTTC. Complete variable domain (other parts from reference TRBV7-3 and TRBJ2-1): GAGVSQTPSNKVTEKGKYVELRCDPISGHTALYWYRQSLGQGPEFLIYFQGTGAADDSGLPNDRFFAVRPEGSVSTLKIQRTERGDSAVYLCASSTDSVPAYNEQFFGPGTRLTVL.

The chain uses TRBV18 and TRBJ1-5; 7 nucleotides match TRBD1. V trimming: 6 bases; J trimming: 5 bases; junction bases outside the gene matches: 7. The CDR3 has 14 residues. Germline V gene sequence: CDR1 KGHSH, CDR2 LQKENI. For the CDR3, the DNA is TGTGCCAGCTCGCTGGGACAGCTCTATCAGCCCCAGCATTTT. As protein: CASSLGQLYQPQHF.

The CDR3 DNA follows: TGTGCCAGCAGCCCCGCCGGGACAGGGACTGAAGCTTTCTTT. It specifies CASSPAGTGTEAFF. The chain combines TRBV5-8 with TRBJ1-1, with 9 bases fitting TRBD1. The CDR3 sequence is 14 residues long. The germline CDR1 and CDR2 sequences are SGHTS and YDEGEE. V trimming: 4 bases; J trimming: 5 bases; junction bases outside the gene matches: 6.

This chain uses TRBV5-1 with TRBJ2-1, with TRBD2 matching over 11 bases. The V gene's germline CDR1 is SGHRS and CDR2 YFSETQ. This CDR3 region has 15 residues. After removal of 1 base from V and 5 bases from J, the junction contained 2 bases not matched to a gene. In DNA form, the CDR3 reads TGCGCCAGCAGCTTGAGACTAGCGGGGAACAATGAGCAGTTCTTC. Protein: CASSLRLAGNNEQFF.

This clone was counted a single time. This chain joins TRBV19 and TRBJ1-2, with 11 bases fitting TRBD1. This CDR3 has 13 residues. The J segment lost 6 bases and the V segment lost 9 bases, leaving 6 bases of the junction unmatched. Germline CDR1 reads LNHDA; CDR2 reads SQIVND (reference sequence). In DNA, the CDR3 is TGTGCCAGCAGGACAGGGGGCTTTAATGGCTACACCTTC. This encodes CASRTGGFNGYTF.

This sequence joins TRBV6-4 and TRBJ1-2; 8 bases fit TRBD1. V was pared by 2 bases and J by 4 bases, with 6 bases of the junction left unmatched. Germline V gene data show CDR1 as MRHNA and CDR2 as SNTAGT. The CDR3 runs 15 residues. The CDR3 region is CASSDGNRGVYGYTF. The DNA for the CDR3 is TGTGCCAGCAGTGACGGTAACAGGGGGGTCTATGGCTACACCTTC.

The rearrangement links TRBV7-2 to TRBJ2-3; 13 bases agree with TRBD2. The junction had 3 bases not matched to a gene; V was cut back by 2 bases and J by 4 bases. Germline assignment: CDR1 SGHTA and CDR2 FQGNSA. The CDR3 loop spans 16 amino acids. CDR3 DNA: TGTGCCAGCAGCTTAAGTACTAGCGGGGGGGCAGATACGCAGTATTTT. This encodes CASSLSTSGGADTQYF. Drawing the rest from reference TRBV7-2 and TRBJ2-3, the complete variable domain is GAGVSQSPSNKVTEKGKDVELRCDPISGHTALYWYRQSLGQGLEFLIYFQGNSAPDKSGLPSDRFSAERTGGSVSTLTIQRTQQEDSAVYLCASSLSTSGGADTQYFGPGTRLTVL.

DNA for the CDR3: TGTGCCAGCAGTTTCCGGGGGGAAGGAAACACCATATATTTT. Its translation: CASSFRGEGNTIYF. This rearrangement joins TRBV27 to TRBJ1-3; a weak D match, TRBD1 (5 bases). CDR3 length equals 14 residues. The germline V and J ends were trimmed by 3 bases and 4 bases, with 10 bases remaining between them. The germline gives CDR1 MNHEY, CDR2 SMNVEV (reference sequence).

The V and J genes are TRBV5-1 and TRBJ1-4; 12 bases agree with TRBD1. Germline CDR1 is SGHRS and CDR2 is YFSETQ. The CDR3 is 17 residues long. V lost 4 bases and J lost 7; bases outside the gene matches: 11. Here the CDR3 DNA reads TGCGCCAGCAGCCCGCTGGGACAGGGGGCGGGGAGTGAAAAACTGTTTTTT. Translation: CASSPLGQGAGSEKLFF.

The DNA of the CDR3 is TGCAGCGTGGTCCTACAGACTCCGATAACCTCTGGGGCCAACGTCCTGACTTTC. Residues: CSVVLQTPITSGANVLTF. J is TRBJ2-6 and V is TRBV29-1; D remains ambiguous. The V end lost 6 bases, the J end lost 0 bases, and 21 bases lay between the germline ends. Germline CDR1 reads SQVTM; CDR2 reads ANQGSEA. This CDR3 has 18 amino acids.

CDR3 nucleotide sequence: TGTGCCACCAGTGACTATTCCGGGACCGCCTCTTACAATGAGCAGTTCTTC. This encodes CATSDYSGTASYNEQFF. This chain links TRBV24-1 with TRBJ2-1; D might be TRBD1 or TRBD2, each matching 5 bases. The CDR3 is 17 amino acids. Germline V CDR1 and CDR2: KGHDR, SFDVKD. V lost 4 bases, J lost 4 bases, and 19 bases lay in between.

The V gene is TRBV19, the J gene TRBJ1-2; a possible D gene is TRBD1 (5 bases). V lost 0 bases and J 3 bases, leaving 11 bases between the germline ends. The CDR3 runs 15 residues. The germline V gene encodes CDR1 LNHDA and CDR2 SQIVND (reference sequence). CDR3 nucleotide sequence: TGTGCCAGTAGTATAGATGCGGGGGAGGACTATGGCTACACCTTC. It encodes CASSIDAGEDYGYTF.

This chain joins TRBV10-1 and TRBJ1-3; possible D gene TRBD1, 6 bases. The CDR3 is 14 residues long. The germline CDR1 and CDR2 sequences are WNHNN and SYGVQD (reference sequence). V was pared by 4 bases and J by 2 bases, with 9 bases between. The CDR3 protein is CASSVGGTGNTIYF. The DNA for the CDR3 is TGCGCCAGCAGTGTCGGGGGCACTGGAAACACCATATATTTT.

The chain employs TRBV6-4 and TRBJ1-1; 10 nucleotides line up with TRBD1. The CDR3 spans 14 residues. J gave up 7 bases and V 6 bases, and 8 bases lay outside the gene matches. CDR1 MRHNA and CDR2 SNTAGT come from the germline V gene. CDR3 DNA sequence: TGTGCCAGCAGGAGCCTAGGACAGGGGGGTGAAGCTTTCTTT. It codes for CASRSLGQGGEAFF.

This clone was picked up one time. The CDR3 sequence: CASSVAGLAKNIQYF. The CDR3 coding sequence is TGTGCCAGCAGTGTTGCAGGGCTAGCCAAAAACATTCAGTACTTC. The chain couples TRBV25-1 to TRBJ2-4; tentative D call: TRBD1 (5 bases). Trimming removed 4 bases at V and 0 bases at J, with 10 bases between. Germline assignment: CDR1 MGHDK and CDR2 SYGVNS. The CDR3 consists of 15 residues.

The V and J genes are TRBV19 and TRBJ1-1; no firm D call. The V and J ends lost 7 bases and 0 bases respectively, with 9 bases between them. Per the germline V gene, CDR1 is LNHDA and CDR2 is SQIVND (reference sequence). This CDR3 comprises 13 residues. The CDR3 DNA follows: TGTGCCAGTATGGCTCCGTTGAACACTGAAGCTTTCTTT. This translates into CASMAPLNTEAFF.

This clone has only one observation. This chain connects TRBV29-1 to TRBJ1-2; 9 nucleotides agree with TRBD1. Unmatched junction bases numbered 7, after V lost 8 bases and J lost 3 bases. Per the germline V gene, CDR1 is SQVTM and CDR2 is ANQGSEA. This CDR3 region has 13 residues. CDR3 loop: CSITGQGDYGYTF. In DNA form, the CDR3 reads TGCAGCATTACGGGACAGGGAGACTATGGCTACACCTTC.

The CDR3 region has the DNA TGCGCCAGCAGCCAAGGACAGGGGAAGAACACTGAAGCTTTCTTT. Its translation is CASSQGQGKNTEAFF. The chain has TRBV4-1 and TRBJ1-1; 8 bases map to TRBD1. Germline CDR1 MGHRA, CDR2 YSYEKL. The CDR3 is 15 residues long. V gave up 1 base and J gave up 1 base; unmatched junction bases: 2.